The 27 T cell receptor beta chains listed next were all sequenced from one sample in a study of T cells in Graves' hyperthyroidism and ophthalmopathy. Regions amplified from RNA transcripts were the TCR beta CDR3 regions. Researchers ran a first-round RT-PCR on the TCR CDR3 using the HTBI primer set. TCRdb reprocessed the multiplex PCR reads with MiXCR, giving one entry per CDR3 protein. Of under 400,000 distinct CDR3 sequences detected, approximately 16% appear once; the ten largest clones hold around 20%. Sequences were obtained from blood. These receptors originate from a woman between 55 and 75 years old with Graves' ophthalmopathy.

In this sample, this clonotype turned up many times. This rearrangement joins TRBV5-1 to TRBJ2-2; 9 bases are a match to TRBD2. CDR3 length: 16 amino acids. V gave up 4 bases and J gave up 4 bases; unmatched junction bases: 8. CDR1 is SGHRS and CDR2 is YFSETQ in the germline V gene. The CDR3 sequence is CASSLSGSLGTGELFF. DNA of the CDR3: TGCGCCAGCAGCCTTAGCGGGAGTTTAGGCACCGGGGAGCTGTTTTTT.

This clonotype has just a few counts. The chain is built from TRBV2 and TRBJ1-1; 7 bases align to TRBD1. There are 13 residues in the CDR3. V shed 6 bases, J shed 6 bases, and the junction held 7 bases outside the gene matches. Germline CDR1 and CDR2: SNHLY and FYNNEI. In DNA form, the CDR3 reads TGTGCCAGCAGGCGGACAGGCGTCGCTGAAGCTTTCTTT. Translating it yields CASRRTGVAEAFF.

The chain recombines TRBV5-1 with TRBJ2-2; D remains unclear. Germline V CDR1 and CDR2: SGHRS, YFSETQ. The CDR3 sequence is 14 residues long. Trimming took off 0 bases at V and 7 bases at J, with 10 bases between the two ends. The CDR3: CASSLAVGNGELFF. The DNA for the CDR3 is TGCGCCAGCAGCTTGGCCGTCGGTAACGGGGAGCTGTTTTTT.

This clonotype was recorded at least ten times. The chain employs TRBV24-1 and TRBJ2-1; no clear D gene. Trimming pared 7 bases from V and 13 bases from J, leaving 7 bases between. Germline CDR1 reads KGHDR; CDR2 reads SFDVKD. There are 9 residues in the CDR3. CDR3 sequence (DNA): TGTGCCACCAGGACGGTACAGTTCTTC. It translates to CATRTVQFF.

The chain joins TRBV29-1 to TRBJ2-5, with D possibly matching TRBD1 (6 bases). CDR1 and CDR2 (germline): SQVTM, ANQGSEA. The length of the CDR3 is 13 residues. Trimming removed 3 bases at V and 6 bases at J, with 14 bases between. The DNA for the CDR3 is TGCAGCGTTGATGGGCAGGGGCTACAGACCCAGTACTTC. This gives the protein CSVDGQGLQTQYF.

This clonotype was recorded at least ten times. V gene TRBV7-2 combines with J gene TRBJ2-5; D might be TRBD1 or TRBD2, each matching 6 bases. Germline-derived CDR1 and CDR2 are SGHTA and FQGNSA. V lost 0 bases and J lost 4, with 9 bases in between. This CDR3 comprises 14 residues. This CDR3 is CASSLARGGETQYF. The CDR3 nucleotides are TGTGCCAGCAGCTTAGCCAGGGGAGGAGAGACCCAGTACTTC.

Ten or more counts support this clonotype. This chain connects TRBV5-1 to TRBJ2-3, with D tentatively TRBD1 or TRBD2 (5 bases each). CDR1 and CDR2 (germline): SGHRS, YFSETQ. This CDR3 contains 16 residues. Trimming took off 4 bases at V and 3 bases at J, with 18 bases between the two ends. The CDR3 DNA sequence: TGCGCCAGCAGCCCGGGGCACTCCTTGGGGACAGATACGCAGTATTTT. This encodes CASSPGHSLGTDTQYF.

This clonotype has a count of ten or more. V gene TRBV12-5 combines with J gene TRBJ2-1, with TRBD2 as a possible D gene (6 bases). This CDR3 is built from 16 residues. Trimming removed 2 bases at V and 8 bases at J, with 19 bases between. CDR1 is LGHNT, CDR2 FRNRAP, per germline. CDR3: CASGLKYGSGLDEQFF. The CDR3 nucleotides are TGTGCTAGTGGTTTGAAGTACGGGAGCGGTTTAGATGAGCAGTTCTTC.

This clonotype was found a few times. The chain's CDR3 is CASSRTATVDSPLHF. In nucleotides, the CDR3 is TGTGCCAGTAGTAGGACGGCAACAGTAGATTCACCCCTCCACTTT. V usage is TRBV19 and J usage is TRBJ1-6; D gene unclear. The V end lost 4 bases, the J end lost 8 bases, and 15 bases lay between the germline ends. Germline CDR1 reads LNHDA; CDR2 reads SQIVND (reference sequence). This CDR3 contains 15 residues.

This clonotype has ten or more counts. This chain links TRBV12-3 or TRBV12-4 with TRBJ2-5, with TRBD2 matching over 8 bases. This CDR3 has 14 residues. Trimming at V came to 5 bases and at J to 2 bases, leaving 4 bases not matched to a gene. CDR3 sequence reads: CASSVLAEQETQYF. The DNA of the CDR3 is TGTGCCAGCAGTGTACTAGCGGAGCAAGAGACCCAGTACTTC.

A few counts support this clonotype. This rearrangement joins TRBV15 to TRBJ2-3, with D perhaps matching TRBD2 (5 bases). The V end lost 8 bases, the J end lost 3 bases, and 9 bases lay between the germline ends. The germline V gene has CDR1 LNHNV and CDR2 YYDKDF (reference sequence). CDR3 length equals 12 residues. CDR3 region: CATWWETDTQYF. The CDR3 nucleotides read TGTGCCACCTGGTGGGAGACAGATACGCAGTATTTT.

Ten or more counts support this clonotype. This rearrangement joins TRBV12-3 or TRBV12-4 to TRBJ2-2; no clear D gene. This CDR3 has 13 residues. Trimming cost V 7 bases and J 5 bases, with 11 bases left between them. For the CDR3, the DNA is TGTGCCAGCAAGGGCCTGGGGACCGGGGAGCTGTTTTTT. It encodes CASKGLGTGELFF.

This clonotype came up many times. The chain couples TRBV20-1 to TRBJ2-5; 9 bases agree with TRBD2. The CDR3 has 16 amino acids. Germline V CDR1 and CDR2: DFQATT, SNEGSKA (reference sequence). V was pared by 6 bases and J by 2 bases, with 13 bases of the junction left unmatched. CDR3 nucleotides: TGCAGTGCCCTGGGGCTAGCGGGAACGGGGCAAGAGACCCAGTACTTC. Amino acids: CSALGLAGTGQETQYF.

This clonotype was observed many times. The chain couples TRBV20-1 to TRBJ2-5; TRBD1 aligns across 11 bases. The length of the CDR3 is 13 residues. From germline, CDR1 is DFQATT and CDR2 SNEGSKA (reference sequence). V was pared by 3 bases and J by 5 bases, with 2 bases of the junction left unmatched. The CDR3 sequence: CSARDRGRETQYF. CDR3 DNA sequence: TGCAGTGCTAGGGACAGGGGGCGGGAGACCCAGTACTTC.

At least ten counts were recorded for this clonotype. This chain joins TRBV20-1 and TRBJ2-7, with 7 positions matching TRBD1. With 6 bases clipped from V and 3 bases from J, the junction kept 11 bases outside the gene matches. Germline-derived CDR1 and CDR2 are DFQATT and SNEGSKA (reference sequence). This CDR3 region has 14 residues. CDR3 loop: CSAPHGGQYYEQYF. The CDR3 DNA sequence: TGCAGTGCCCCTCATGGGGGACAGTACTACGAGCAGTACTTC.

In this sample, this clonotype turned up a few times. The chain has TRBV27 and TRBJ2-3, with D unclear. The CDR3 length is 17 residues. The ends were cut back, 3 bases at V and 1 base at J, with 17 bases in the middle. Germline loops: CDR1 MNHEY, CDR2 SMNVEV (reference sequence). The CDR3, as DNA: TGTGCCAGCAGTTTTGGTAGTTCGGGTCTTGGCACAGATACGCAGTATTTT. Its protein is CASSFGSSGLGTDTQYF.

This clonotype appeared many times. V gene TRBV5-1 combines with J gene TRBJ1-1; no reliable D call. Trimming removed 1 base at V and 1 base at J, with 14 bases between. The CDR3 extends over 16 amino acids. Germline V gives CDR1 SGHRS, CDR2 YFSETQ. Here the CDR3 reads CASSLRPTGSNTEAFF. The CDR3 nucleotides read TGCGCCAGCAGCTTGCGGCCCACGGGGTCGAACACTGAAGCTTTCTTT.

The chain carries TRBV19 and TRBJ2-1; TRBD2 is a possible D gene (6 bases). V dropped 2 bases and J dropped 5 bases, with 13 bases sitting between them. The CDR3 is 15 residues long. Germline CDR1 is LNHDA and CDR2 is SQIVND (reference sequence). The CDR3 region is CASSILAPRHNEQFF. DNA of the CDR3: TGTGCCAGTAGTATACTAGCGCCACGGCACAATGAGCAGTTCTTC.

This clonotype came up many times. V is TRBV28 and J is TRBJ2-7; D remains ambiguous. Trimming cost V 2 bases and J 5 bases, with 7 bases left between them. The CDR3 is made up of 12 amino acids. Per the germline V gene, CDR1 is MDHEN and CDR2 is SYDVKM. CDR3 residues: CASSLDGHEQYF. The CDR3 bases are TGTGCCAGCAGTTTAGATGGGCACGAGCAGTACTTC.

This clonotype was observed many times. The chain recombines TRBV20-1 with TRBJ2-3; D remains unclear. The germline CDR1 and CDR2 sequences are DFQATT and SNEGSKA (reference sequence). The V and J ends lost 0 bases and 0 bases respectively, with 16 bases between them. The CDR3 contains 17 residues. The CDR3 sequence: CSARDLGGHRSTDTQYF. The CDR3 DNA sequence: TGCAGTGCTAGAGATCTTGGCGGTCACCGTAGCACAGATACGCAGTATTTT.

The V and J genes are TRBV5-1 and TRBJ1-2; D gene ambiguous. Germline CDR1 is SGHRS and CDR2 is YFSETQ. V was shortened by 0 bases and J by 3 bases, with 6 bases between the two germline ends. The CDR3 consists of 13 residues. CDR3 protein: CASSLVPDYGYTF. CDR3 coding DNA: TGCGCCAGCAGCTTGGTCCCAGACTATGGCTACACCTTC.

This clonotype occurred a few times. A read error may account for a junction end that differs from germline. In DNA form, the CDR3 reads TGTGCCAGCAGAGGGACTAGCGGGGACAATGAGCAGTCCTTC. Encoded protein: CASRGTSGDNEQSF. The chain combines TRBV2 with TRBJ2-1; 13 positions agree with TRBD2. This CDR3 region has 14 residues. Germline V gene sequence: CDR1 SNHLY, CDR2 FYNNEI.

This clonotype was seen repeatedly, ten times or more. The V gene is TRBV28, the J gene TRBJ2-7; D might be TRBD1 or TRBD2, each matching 5 bases. The germline V and J ends were trimmed by 4 bases and 2 bases, with 15 bases remaining between them. The length of the CDR3 is 15 residues. Per germline, CDR1 MDHEN and CDR2 SYDVKM. The CDR3 loop reads CASSSPGRYTYEQYF. In nucleotides, the CDR3 is TGTGCCAGCAGTTCACCGGGACGGTACACCTACGAGCAGTACTTC.

This clonotype has ten or more counts. The rearrangement uses TRBV7-2 and TRBJ2-1, with 9 bases identical to TRBD2. The CDR3 loop spans 17 amino acids. Losses at the gene ends were 2 bases for V and 7 bases for J; bases not matched to a gene: 12. Germline assignment: CDR1 SGHTA and CDR2 FQGNSA. CDR3 sequence: CASSLRFRGRAGNEQFF. In DNA, the CDR3 is TGTGCCAGCAGCTTACGATTCCGCGGGAGGGCCGGAAATGAGCAGTTCTTC. The variable domain in full, with the rest retrieved from reference TRBV7-2 and TRBJ2-1, is GAGVSQSPSNKVTEKGKDVELRCDPISGHTALYWYRQSLGQGLEFLIYFQGNSAPDKSGLPSDRFSAERTGGSVSTLTIQRTQQEDSAVYLCASSLRFRGRAGNEQFFGPGTRLTVL.

This clonotype has only a few counts. A much more abundant neighbour one base away suggests this may be a read error. The genes are TRBV28 and TRBJ2-1; 13 positions match TRBD2. The ends lost 4 bases at V and 4 bases at J; junction bases unmatched: 4. This CDR3 comprises 16 residues. Germline CDR1 reads MDHEN; CDR2 reads SYDVKM. In DNA form, the CDR3 reads TGTGCCAGCAGTTCATGGGGACTAGCGGGATACAATGAGCAGTTCTTC. It codes for CASSSWGLAGYNEQFF.

Ten or more counts support this clonotype. The chain links TRBV7-2 to TRBJ2-2; D remains ambiguous. The CDR3 extends over 14 amino acids. Germline CDR1 is SGHTA and CDR2 is FQGNSA. Deletions cut 5 bases from V and 1 base from J, with 8 bases between. The CDR3 bases are TGTGCCAGCAGCCAATTAGGGAACACCGGGGAGCTGTTTTTT. Translating it yields CASSQLGNTGELFF. Complete variable domain (other parts from reference TRBV7-2 and TRBJ2-2): GAGVSQSPSNKVTEKGKDVELRCDPISGHTALYWYRQSLGQGLEFLIYFQGNSAPDKSGLPSDRFSAERTGGSVSTLTIQRTQQEDSAVYLCASSQLGNTGELFFGEGSRLTVL.

This clonotype was counted ten times or more. J is TRBJ2-3 and V is TRBV6-6; D gene unclear. The ends were cut back, 2 bases at V and 6 bases at J, with 15 bases in the middle. This CDR3 spans 15 amino acids. Germline-derived CDR1 and CDR2 are MNHNY and SVGAGI (reference sequence). The CDR3 nucleotides read TGTGCCAGCAGTTACGAGCCTATCCAACCCGATACGCAGTATTTT. Protein: CASSYEPIQPDTQYF.